This TCR beta chain came from a study of molecular identifiers for immune sequencing clone quantification. Study-wide points: Spiked Jurkat TCR RNA originating from one cell could reportedly be identified amid approximately 900,000 naive cells. Effector cells had over 99% of their molecules in clones above 20 RNA copies, while naive cells had under 1%.

It was from 20,000 to 1,000,000 sorted cells, with 10%, 30% or 50% RNA, that naive CD8 libraries came. Bulk TCR library preparation followed previously described methods with listed TCR primers. MiXCR was run by TCRdb on the PCR reads, yielding one entry per CDR3 protein. Seen here are 300,000 to 400,000 distinct CDR3 sequences, 20% to 25% observed once, and the top ten hold more than 0.8%. This clonotype was detected many times. What it recognizes is unknown. J gave up 1 base and V 6 bases, and 5 bases lay outside the gene matches. Germline V gene sequence: CDR1 DFQATT, CDR2 SNEGSKA (reference sequence). CDR3 size: 15 residues.

This rearrangement joins TRBV20-1 to TRBJ1-5; 11 positions match TRBD1. The clonotype originates from a human donor in good health. Some libraries in this study had Jurkat cell RNA spiked in. The source material was naive CD8+ T cells from blood, with Jurkat cell RNA spiked in. The subset: FACS-sorted CD8+CD4-CCR7+CD45RA+ naive T cells. CDR3 in DNA: TGCAGTGCCGAGGACAGGGGGCTCAGCAATCAGCCCCAGCATTTT. This encodes CSAEDRGLSNQPQHF.